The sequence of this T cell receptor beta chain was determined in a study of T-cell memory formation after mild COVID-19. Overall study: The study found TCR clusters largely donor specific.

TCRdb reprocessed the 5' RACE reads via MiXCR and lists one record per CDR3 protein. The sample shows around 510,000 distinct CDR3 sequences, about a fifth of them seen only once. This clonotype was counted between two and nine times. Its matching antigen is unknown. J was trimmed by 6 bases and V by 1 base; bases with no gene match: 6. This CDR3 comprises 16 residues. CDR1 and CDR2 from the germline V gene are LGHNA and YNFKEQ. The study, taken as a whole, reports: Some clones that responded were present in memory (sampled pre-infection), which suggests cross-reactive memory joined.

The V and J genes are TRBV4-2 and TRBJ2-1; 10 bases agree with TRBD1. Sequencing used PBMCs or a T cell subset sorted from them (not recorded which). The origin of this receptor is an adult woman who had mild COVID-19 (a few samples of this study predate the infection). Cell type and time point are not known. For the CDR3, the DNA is TGTGCCAGCAGCCAAGTGGACAGGGGGACCCTCAATGAGCAGTTCTTC. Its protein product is CASSQVDRGTLNEQFF.